One and the same sample provided the 22 T cell receptor beta chains below, sequenced in a study of blood T cell repertoires in COVID-19. Data came from immunoSEQ multiplex PCR; TCRdb stores just in-frame clones and leaves some out. Counted here are some 46,000 clones, roughly 87% occurring once; the ten biggest clones make up about 22%. Material: peripheral blood. These receptors originate from a woman aged 55 to 70 with acute or convalescent COVID-19.

Only one count was recorded for this clone. The chain couples TRBV27 to TRBJ1-2, with D perhaps TRBD1 (5 bases). The CDR3 extends over 14 amino acids. The germline V gene encodes CDR1 MNHEY and CDR2 SMNVEV (reference sequence). V dropped 6 bases and J dropped 2 bases, with 13 bases sitting between them. CDR3 nucleotides: TGTGCCAGCAGGACCGGGGGGGGGAACTATGGCTACACCTTC. Amino acid sequence: CASRTGGGNYGYTF.

The J gene is TRBJ1-4, the V gene TRBV4-2, with TRBD1 matching over 10 bases. V lost 1 base to trimming and J lost 7 bases; unmatched junction nucleotides: 9. Germline CDR1 is LGHNA and CDR2 is YNFKEQ. This CDR3 spans 17 amino acids. DNA for the CDR3: TGTGCCAGCAGCCAAGGGGGAGTCGGGACAGGGGTTGAAAAACTGTTTTTT. Its protein is CASSQGGVGTGVEKLFF.

The J gene is TRBJ1-2, the V gene TRBV6-1, with TRBD1 identical over 8 bases. This CDR3 has 15 residues. CDR1 and CDR2 from the germline V gene are MNHNS and SASEGT. The ends lost 3 bases at V and 0 bases at J; junction bases unmatched: 3. The CDR3 DNA sequence: TGTGCCAGCAGTGAGGAGACAGGGGCTAACTATGGCTACACCTTC. Its protein is CASSEETGANYGYTF.

The V and J genes are TRBV6-2 or TRBV6-3 and TRBJ1-6; 7 positions agree with TRBD1. V shed 4 bases and J 9 bases; nucleotides not matched to a gene: 9. Germline-derived CDR1 and CDR2 are MNHEY and SVGEGT. The CDR3 totals 15 residues. The DNA for the CDR3 is TGTGCCAGCAGTTCCCCCGGGACAGCGGGTTCACCCCTCCACTTT. Translating it yields CASSSPGTAGSPLHF.

The chain links TRBV7-8 to TRBJ2-2; D unresolved. The CDR3 covers 12 residues. Trimming cost V 4 bases and J 7 bases, with 7 bases left between them. Per germline, CDR1 SGHVS and CDR2 FQNEAQ. CDR3 DNA: TGTGCCAGCAGCTCCAACTACGGGGAGCTGTTTTTT. This encodes CASSSNYGELFF.

This chain joins TRBV10-3 and TRBJ1-4, with D perhaps matching TRBD1 (5 bases). V dropped 11 bases and J dropped 3 bases, with 13 bases sitting between them. Germline CDR1 ENHRY, CDR2 SYGVKD. There are 13 residues in the CDR3. In DNA, the CDR3 is TGTGCCGCCTCAGGGAGGGCTAATGAAAAACTGTTTTTT. Translating it yields CAASGRANEKLFF.

This sequence joins TRBV2 and TRBJ1-4, with D perhaps TRBD1 (5 bases). Germline assignment: CDR1 SNHLY and CDR2 FYNNEI. V was shortened by 5 bases and J by 8 bases, with 12 bases between the two germline ends. The CDR3 totals 13 residues. The CDR3 DNA reads TGTGCCAGCAGTCCGGGACTCCTGGAAAAACTGTTTTTT. As protein: CASSPGLLEKLFF. Looking up the rest from reference TRBV2 and TRBJ1-4 gives the full variable domain: EPEVTQTPSHQVTQMGQEVILRCVPISNHLYFYWYRQILGQKVEFLVSFYNNEISEKSEIFDDQFSVERPDGSNFTLKIRSTKLEDSAMYFCASSPGLLEKLFFGSGTQLSVL.

The chain uses TRBV5-1 and TRBJ1-1, with TRBD1 matching 7 bases. CDR1 and CDR2 from the germline V gene are SGHRS and YFSETQ. V was clipped by 0 bases and J by 4 bases; unmatched bases: 9. CDR3 length equals 16 residues. CDR3 region: CASSLEGGLLVTEAFF. The CDR3 region has the DNA TGCGCCAGCAGCTTGGAAGGGGGCCTGCTGGTCACTGAAGCTTTCTTT.

The genes are TRBV5-1 and TRBJ2-1; TRBD2 matches at 13 bases. Looked up from germline, CDR1 is SGHRS and CDR2 is YFSETQ. The CDR3 covers 15 residues. V shed 5 bases, J shed 5 bases, and the junction held 4 bases outside the gene matches. Here the CDR3 DNA reads TGCGCCAGCAGGGAAGGACTAGCGGGGGACAATGAGCAGTTCTTC. Its protein is CASREGLAGDNEQFF.

The gene calls are TRBV7-9 and TRBJ1-6; TRBD1 aligns across 10 bases. V lost 0 bases and J lost 8; bases outside the gene matches: 7. The CDR3 is made up of 17 amino acids. Germline lookup yields CDR1 SEHNR and CDR2 FQNEAQ (reference sequence). The CDR3 sequence is CASSLAGHGTGDSPLHF. CDR3 coding DNA: TGTGCCAGCAGCTTAGCCGGGCACGGGACAGGGGATTCACCCCTCCACTTT.

There are a few counts of this clone. J is TRBJ2-7 and V is TRBV24-1; possibly TRBD1 for D (5 bases). The CDR3 sequence is 13 residues long. Germline V CDR1 and CDR2: KGHDR, SFDVKD. The V end lost 4 bases, the J end lost 3 bases, and 9 bases lay between the germline ends. The chain's CDR3 is CATSDPDSYEQYF. The CDR3 DNA reads TGTGCCACCAGTGACCCTGACAGCTACGAGCAGTACTTC.

The rearrangement uses TRBV2 and TRBJ2-7; D is perhaps TRBD1 (6 bases). CDR3 size: 12 residues. V lost 8 bases to trimming and J lost 2 bases, with 10 bases between them. The germline V gene has CDR1 SNHLY and CDR2 FYNNEI. CDR3 sequence reads: CASGTITYEQYF. CDR3 in DNA: TGTGCCAGCGGGACAATAACCTACGAGCAGTACTTC.

This sequence joins TRBV11-2 and TRBJ1-6, with D possibly being TRBD1 (5 bases). CDR3 length equals 14 residues. CDR1 SGHAT and CDR2 FQNNGV come from the germline V gene. V dropped 3 bases and J dropped 4 bases, with 7 bases sitting between them. DNA for the CDR3: TGTGCCAGCAGCTTTAGACAGTATAATTCACCCCTCCACTTT. It specifies CASSFRQYNSPLHF.

The chain joins TRBV5-1 to TRBJ2-5; D remains unclear. The CDR3 covers 14 residues. The ends were cut back, 0 bases at V and 2 bases at J, with 8 bases in the middle. The germline gives CDR1 SGHRS, CDR2 YFSETQ. The CDR3 DNA follows: TGCGCCAGCAGCTTGGGGCAAATACAAGAGACCCAGTACTTC. It codes for CASSLGQIQETQYF.

The chain carries TRBV11-1 and TRBJ1-1; 9 bases are shared with TRBD1. V lost 2 bases to trimming and J lost 6 bases; unmatched junction nucleotides: 10. This CDR3 region has 16 residues. Looked up from germline, CDR1 is SGHAT and CDR2 is FQDESV (reference sequence). The CDR3 loop is CASSLWGQGGLPEAFF. The CDR3 nucleotides are TGTGCCAGCAGCTTATGGGGACAGGGTGGGCTTCCTGAAGCTTTCTTT.

This chain uses TRBV27 with TRBJ2-7; tentatively, D is TRBD1 (7 bases). Trimming left V 5 bases short and J 1 base short, with 15 bases between. CDR3 length equals 15 residues. CDR1 is MNHEY, CDR2 SMNVEV, per germline (reference sequence). The CDR3 region has the DNA TGTGCCAGCAGTCCGGCGGGACAGTATTCCTACGAGCAGTACTTC. Its protein is CASSPAGQYSYEQYF.

The sample holds one count of this clone. The rearrangement links TRBV6-2 or TRBV6-3 to TRBJ2-7; 9 bases agree with TRBD1. Germline assignment: CDR1 MNHEY and CDR2 SVGEGT. The CDR3 covers 15 residues. Trimming took 2 bases from V and 0 from J; bases not matched to a gene: 2. The CDR3 DNA reads TGTGCCAGCAGTTACCACAGGGGGCACTCCTACGAGCAGTACTTC. This translates into CASSYHRGHSYEQYF.

A few counts support this clone. V is TRBV5-1 and J is TRBJ2-2, with a weak D call TRBD1 (5 bases). Germline V gene lookup returns CDR1 SGHRS and CDR2 YFSETQ. With 5 bases removed from V and 1 base from J, the gap between germline ends came to 12 bases. This CDR3 is built from 15 residues. The CDR3 here is CASRKGQGNTGELFF. The CDR3 nucleotides read TGCGCCAGCAGAAAGGGCCAGGGGAACACCGGGGAGCTGTTTTTT.

This chain links TRBV4-3 with TRBJ2-1, with 10 bases aligning to TRBD2. The CDR3 length is 14 residues. Germline V gene data show CDR1 as LGHNA and CDR2 as YSLEER. Germline trimming cut 3 bases from V and 7 bases from J; bases unmatched to any gene: 3. The chain's CDR3 is CASSHSGGANEQFF. As DNA, the CDR3 is TGCGCCAGCAGCCACAGCGGGGGGGCGAATGAGCAGTTCTTC.

This sequence joins TRBV19 and TRBJ2-7; 7 bases agree with TRBD2. With 5 bases clipped from V and 0 bases from J, the junction kept 4 bases outside the gene matches. In germline, CDR1 is LNHDA, CDR2 SQIVND (reference sequence). CDR3 length equals 14 residues. CDR3 sequence reads: CASSSGGSSYEQYF. CDR3 coding DNA: TGTGCCAGTAGTTCAGGCGGGAGCTCCTACGAGCAGTACTTC.

The V call is TRBV7-7, the J call TRBJ2-3; tentative D call: TRBD1 (5 bases). The germline V and J ends were trimmed by 2 bases and 2 bases, with 11 bases remaining between them. Germline V gene data show CDR1 as SSHAT and CDR2 as FNYEAQ (reference sequence). The CDR3 consists of 15 residues. The CDR3 DNA follows: TGTGCCAGCAGCTTACAGGGTGTTCCCACAGATACGCAGTATTTT. As protein: CASSLQGVPTDTQYF.

This clone was observed a single time. The CDR3 DNA sequence: TGTGCCAGCAGCGCACCGGGTCCCTCTGGAAACACCATATATTTT. This codes for CASSAPGPSGNTIYF. V gene TRBV3-1 (or the pseudogene TRBV3-2) combines with J gene TRBJ1-3; D gene unclear. CDR1 LGHDT and CDR2 YNNKEL come from the germline V gene (reference sequence). V was cut by 5 bases and J by 0 bases, with 11 bases left in between. The CDR3 covers 15 residues.